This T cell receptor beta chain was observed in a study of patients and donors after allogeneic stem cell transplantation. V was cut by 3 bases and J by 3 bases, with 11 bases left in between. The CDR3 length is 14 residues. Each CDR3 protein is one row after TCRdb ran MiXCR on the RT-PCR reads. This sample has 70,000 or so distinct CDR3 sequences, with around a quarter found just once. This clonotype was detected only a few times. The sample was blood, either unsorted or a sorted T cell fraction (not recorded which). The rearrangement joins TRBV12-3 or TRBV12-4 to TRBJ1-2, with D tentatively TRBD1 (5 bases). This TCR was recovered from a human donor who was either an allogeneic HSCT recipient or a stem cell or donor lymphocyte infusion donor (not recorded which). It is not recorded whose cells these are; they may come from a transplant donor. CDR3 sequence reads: CASSFRVQHYGYTF. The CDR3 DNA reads TGTGCCAGCAGTTTCAGGGTGCAACACTATGGCTACACCTTC.